This T cell receptor beta chain comes out of a study of T cell changes during pregnancy in multiple sclerosis. Measured with immunoSEQ multiplex PCR; TCRdb has only the in-frame clones, and not every one. The table has 73,000 or so clones, roughly 90% seen once. The CDR3 sequence is 14 residues long. Germline V CDR1 and CDR2: ENHRY, SYGVKD. V lost 5 bases to trimming and J lost 3 bases; unmatched junction nucleotides: 3. The chain joins TRBV10-3 to TRBJ2-3; 9 nucleotides match TRBD2. Sequences were derived from peripheral blood, sampled after pregnancy. The TCR sequence derives from a female donor in good health, enrolled as a control in a pregnancy study. The CDR3 DNA reads TGTGCCATCAGTCCTAGCGGGGATACAGATACGCAGTATTTT. This sequence encodes CAISPSGDTDTQYF.